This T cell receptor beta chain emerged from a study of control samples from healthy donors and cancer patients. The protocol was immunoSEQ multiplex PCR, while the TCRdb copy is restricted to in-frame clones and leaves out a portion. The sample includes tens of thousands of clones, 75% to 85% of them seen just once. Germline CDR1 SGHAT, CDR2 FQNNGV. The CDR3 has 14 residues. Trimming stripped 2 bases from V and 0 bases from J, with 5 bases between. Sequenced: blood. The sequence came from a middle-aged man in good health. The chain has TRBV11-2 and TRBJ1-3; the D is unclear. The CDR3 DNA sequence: TGTGCCAGCAGCTTAACAAGCTCTGGAAACACCATATATTTT. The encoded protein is CASSLTSSGNTIYF. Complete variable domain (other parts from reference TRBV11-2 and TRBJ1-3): EAGVAQSPRYKIIEKRQSVAFWCNPISGHATLYWYQQILGQGPKLLIQFQNNGVVDDSQLPKDRFSAERLKGVDSTLKIQPAKLEDSAVYLCASSLTSSGNTIYFGEGSWLTVV.